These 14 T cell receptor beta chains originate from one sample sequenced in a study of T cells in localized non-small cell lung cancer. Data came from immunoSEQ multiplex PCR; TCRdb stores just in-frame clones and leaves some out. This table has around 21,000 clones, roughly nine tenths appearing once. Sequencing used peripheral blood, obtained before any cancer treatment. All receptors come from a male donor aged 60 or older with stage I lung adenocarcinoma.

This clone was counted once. The CDR3 loop is CASSYQSSTTDTQYF. DNA for the CDR3: TGTGCCAGCAGTTACCAGAGCTCCACCACAGATACGCAGTATTTT. The chain carries TRBV6-5 and TRBJ2-3; no firm D call. The length of the CDR3 is 15 residues. Germline CDR1 reads MNHEY; CDR2 reads SVGAGI. The germline V and J ends were trimmed by 2 bases and 2 bases, with 11 bases remaining between them.

CDR3: CASSLVSSGRYNEQFF. CDR3 bases: TGTGCCAGCAGCTTAGTTTCTAGCGGGAGGTACAATGAGCAGTTCTTC. The J gene is TRBJ2-1, the V gene TRBV11-3; 11 bases agree with TRBD2. Germline values: CDR1 SGHNT, CDR2 YENEEA. The CDR3 consists of 16 residues. J lost 4 bases, V lost 1 base, and 3 bases had no gene match.

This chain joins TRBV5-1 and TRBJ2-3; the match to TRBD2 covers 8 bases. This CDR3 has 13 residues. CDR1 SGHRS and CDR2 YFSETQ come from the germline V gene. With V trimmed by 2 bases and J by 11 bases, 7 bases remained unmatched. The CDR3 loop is CASSFPGSGGQYF. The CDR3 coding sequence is TGCGCCAGCAGCTTCCCGGGGAGCGGGGGGCAGTATTTT.

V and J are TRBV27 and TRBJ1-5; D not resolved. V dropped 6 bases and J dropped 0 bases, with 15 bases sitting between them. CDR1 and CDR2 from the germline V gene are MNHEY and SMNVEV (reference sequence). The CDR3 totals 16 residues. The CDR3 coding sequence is TGTGCCAGCAGCCGAAGTACAGCATATAGCAATCAGCCCCAGCATTTT. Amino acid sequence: CASSRSTAYSNQPQHF.

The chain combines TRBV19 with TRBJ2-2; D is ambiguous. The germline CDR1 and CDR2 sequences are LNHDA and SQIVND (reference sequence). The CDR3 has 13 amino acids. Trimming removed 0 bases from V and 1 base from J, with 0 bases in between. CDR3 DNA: TGTGCCAGTAGTATAGAGAACACCGGGGAGCTGTTTTTT. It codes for CASSIENTGELFF. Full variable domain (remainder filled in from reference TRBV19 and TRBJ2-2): DGGITQSPKYLFRKEGQNVTLSCEQNLNHDAMYWYRQDPGQGLRLIYYSQIVNDFQKGDIAEGYSVSREKKESFPLTVTSAQKNPTAFYLCASSIENTGELFFGEGSRLTVL.

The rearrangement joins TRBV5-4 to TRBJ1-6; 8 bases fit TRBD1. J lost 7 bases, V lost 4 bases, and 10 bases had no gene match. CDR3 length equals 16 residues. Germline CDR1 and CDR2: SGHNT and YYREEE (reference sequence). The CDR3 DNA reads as TGTGCCAGCAGCCACAGGGGGAGGGCCCCCAATTCACCCCTCCACTTT. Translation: CASSHRGRAPNSPLHF. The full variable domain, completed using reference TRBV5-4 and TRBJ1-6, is ETGVTQSPTHLIKTRGQQVTLRCSSQSGHNTVSWYQQALGQGPQFIFQYYREEENGRGNFPPRFSGLQFPNYSSELNVNALELDDSALYLCASSHRGRAPNSPLHFGNGTRLTVT.

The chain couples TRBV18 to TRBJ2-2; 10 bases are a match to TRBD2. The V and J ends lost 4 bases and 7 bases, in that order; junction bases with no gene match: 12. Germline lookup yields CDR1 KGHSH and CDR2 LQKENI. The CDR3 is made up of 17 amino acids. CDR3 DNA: TGTGCCAGCTCACGCGAAGGGCTAGCGGGAGCTAACGGGGAGCTGTTTTTT. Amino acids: CASSREGLAGANGELFF.

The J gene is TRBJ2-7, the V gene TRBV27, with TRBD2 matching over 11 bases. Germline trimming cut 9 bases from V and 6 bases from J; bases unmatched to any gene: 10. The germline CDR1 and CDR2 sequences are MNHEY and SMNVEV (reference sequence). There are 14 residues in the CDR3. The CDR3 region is CASSISGRASEQYF. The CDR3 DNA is TGTGCCAGTAGCATTAGCGGGAGGGCGTCCGAGCAGTACTTC.

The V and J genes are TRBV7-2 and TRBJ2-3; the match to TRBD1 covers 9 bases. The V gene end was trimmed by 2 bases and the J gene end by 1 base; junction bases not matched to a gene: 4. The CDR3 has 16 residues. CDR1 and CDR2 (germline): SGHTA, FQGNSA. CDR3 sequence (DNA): TGTGCCAGCAGCTTATATCGACAGGGGGGCACAGATACGCAGTATTTT. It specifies CASSLYRQGGTDTQYF.

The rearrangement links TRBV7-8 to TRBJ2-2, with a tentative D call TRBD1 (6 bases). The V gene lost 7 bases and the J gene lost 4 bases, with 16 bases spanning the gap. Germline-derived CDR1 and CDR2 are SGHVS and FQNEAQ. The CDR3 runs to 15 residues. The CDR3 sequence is CASTSGTHFTGELFF. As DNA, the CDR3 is TGTGCCAGCACGTCTGGGACACACTTCACCGGGGAGCTGTTTTTT.

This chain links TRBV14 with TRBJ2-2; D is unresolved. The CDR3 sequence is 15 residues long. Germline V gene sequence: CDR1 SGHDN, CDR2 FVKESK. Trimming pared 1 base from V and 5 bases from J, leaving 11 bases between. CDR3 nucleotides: TGTGCCAGCAGCCAAGTGGCGGTCACGACCGGGGAGCTGTTTTTT. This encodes CASSQVAVTTGELFF.

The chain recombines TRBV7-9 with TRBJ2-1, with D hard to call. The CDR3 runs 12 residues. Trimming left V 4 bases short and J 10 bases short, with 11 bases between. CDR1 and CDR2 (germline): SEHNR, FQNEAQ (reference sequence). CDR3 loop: CASSWGYREQFF. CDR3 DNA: TGTGCCAGCAGCTGGGGATATCGGGAGCAGTTCTTC. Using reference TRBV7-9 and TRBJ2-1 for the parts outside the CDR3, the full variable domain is DTGVSQNPRHKITKRGQNVTFRCDPISEHNRLYWYRQTLGQGPEFLTYFQNEAQLEKSRLLSDRFSAERPKGSFSTLEIQRTEQGDSAMYLCASSWGYREQFFGPGTRLTVL.

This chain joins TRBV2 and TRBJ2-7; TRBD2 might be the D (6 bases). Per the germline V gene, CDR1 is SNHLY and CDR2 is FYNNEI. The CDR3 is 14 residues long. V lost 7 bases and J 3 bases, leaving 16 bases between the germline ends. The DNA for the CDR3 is TGTGCCAGCAAAAGGGGCAGGGACTTCTACGAGCAGTACTTC. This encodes CASKRGRDFYEQYF. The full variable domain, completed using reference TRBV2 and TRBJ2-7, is EPEVTQTPSHQVTQMGQEVILRCVPISNHLYFYWYRQILGQKVEFLVSFYNNEISEKSEIFDDQFSVERPDGSNFTLKIRSTKLEDSAMYFCASKRGRDFYEQYFGPGTRLTVT.

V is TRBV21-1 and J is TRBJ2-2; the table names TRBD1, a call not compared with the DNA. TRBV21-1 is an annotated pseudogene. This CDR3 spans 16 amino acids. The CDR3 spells CASSKGGRTNTGELFF. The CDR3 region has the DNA TGTGCCAGCAGCAAAGGTGGCCGCACGAACACCGGGGAGCTGTTTTTT.